The clone carrying this T cell receptor (beta chain) is classed as medium-sized. The data are from a study of T cell changes during pregnancy in multiple sclerosis. V gave up 4 bases and J gave up 5 bases, with 16 bases separating them. There are 14 residues in the CDR3. CDR1 and CDR2 from the germline V gene are SGDLS and YYNGEE. The data were produced by immunoSEQ multiplex PCR, yet TCRdb's version contains in-frame clones alone and is incomplete. This table holds fewer than 45,000 clones, 88% found once. The source material was CD8+ T cells from peripheral blood mononuclear cells, sampled in the third trimester of pregnancy. The origin of this receptor is a female donor with multiple sclerosis, enrolled in a pregnancy study. This rearrangement joins TRBV9 to TRBJ2-7; weak D call: TRBD2 (6 bases). The CDR3 coding sequence is TGTGCCAGCAGCTTATGGGACTCCTTAGACGAGCAGTACTTC. Translation gives CASSLWDSLDEQYF.